This passage covers 16 T cell receptor beta chains from one sample sequenced in a study of patients and donors after allogeneic stem cell transplantation (TCRdb year 2020). The receptor library was made with RT-PCR. Sequencing relied on a NextSeq 550. TCRdb trimmed the raw reads at Q25, called clones with MiXCR and kept productive beta chains. Every CDR3 protein is listed once, alongside the most common genes and DNA of its rows. The table for this sample lists 920,000 or so distinct CDR3 sequences; roughly 18% of them were counted only once. The ten largest clonotypes hold 5% to 7.5% of the sample. The sample was blood, either unsorted or a sorted T cell fraction (not recorded which). These receptor sequences come from a human donor who was either an allogeneic HSCT recipient or a stem cell or donor lymphocyte infusion donor (not recorded which). It is not recorded whose cells these are; they may come from a transplant donor.

The chain employs TRBV7-9 and TRBJ1-2; no clear D. Trimming left V 0 bases short and J 3 bases short, with 8 bases between. CDR1 is SEHNR, CDR2 FQNEAQ, per germline (reference sequence). This CDR3 is 14 amino acids long. Here the CDR3 reads CASSLANRDYGYTF. The CDR3 nucleotides read TGTGCCAGCAGCTTAGCGAACCGTGACTATGGCTACACCTTC.

This clonotype has a handful of counts. The chain employs TRBV4-3 and TRBJ1-1; TRBD1 agrees at 10 bases. V lost 0 bases, J lost 7 bases, and 2 bases stayed unmatched. The germline gives CDR1 LGHNA, CDR2 YSLEER. The CDR3 runs 14 residues. The CDR3 is CASSQDGTGDEAFF. The CDR3 DNA is TGCGCCAGCAGCCAAGACGGGACAGGGGATGAAGCTTTCTTT.

This clonotype occurred a few times. The chain has TRBV30 and TRBJ1-4; D gene unclear. Trimming cost V 1 base and J 0 bases, with 15 bases left between them. From germline, CDR1 is GTSNPN and CDR2 SVGIG (reference sequence). This CDR3 comprises 17 residues. As DNA, the CDR3 is TGTGCCTGGAGTGATGGGCGGCGGGTAGCAACTAATGAAAAACTGTTTTTT. Translating it yields CAWSDGRRVATNEKLFF.

The count of this clonotype is one. The chain links TRBV9 to TRBJ2-5; 11 nucleotides align to TRBD2. Looked up from germline, CDR1 is SGDLS and CDR2 is YYNGEE. V gave up 3 bases and J gave up 5 bases; unmatched junction bases: 12. This CDR3 is built from 17 residues. CDR3 coding DNA: TGTGCCAGCAGCGCAGATTTTAGCGGGAGGGCCCGGGAGACCCAGTACTTC. Encoded protein: CASSADFSGRARETQYF.

The rearrangement links TRBV6-4 to TRBJ2-3, with TRBD2 matching 9 bases. CDR1 is MRHNA, CDR2 SNTAGT, per germline. The CDR3 runs 17 residues. V lost 2 bases and J lost 2; bases outside the gene matches: 8. The CDR3 region is CASSDVGAGGTTDTQYF. Here the CDR3 DNA reads TGTGCCAGCAGTGACGTTGGAGCGGGAGGAACCACAGATACGCAGTATTTT.

This chain joins TRBV24-1 and TRBJ2-2; D is undetermined. The CDR3 contains 15 residues. Trimming pared 9 bases from V and 0 bases from J, leaving 13 bases between. Germline V gene sequence: CDR1 KGHDR, CDR2 SFDVKD. CDR3 sequence reads: CATGVAGSNTGELFF. CDR3 bases: TGTGCCACCGGGGTGGCCGGATCGAACACCGGGGAGCTGTTTTTT.

This clonotype showed up just a few times. The CDR3, as DNA: TGTGCCAGCAGTTTAAGGACAGGACTCAATCAGCCCCAGCATTTT. Translation gives CASSLRTGLNQPQHF. The V call is TRBV27, the J call TRBJ1-5, with 7 bases lining up with TRBD1. The length of the CDR3 is 15 residues. J was trimmed by 3 bases and V by 2 bases; bases with no gene match: 4. The germline V gene has CDR1 MNHEY and CDR2 SMNVEV (reference sequence).

This clonotype was detected a few times. This sequence joins TRBV6-1 and TRBJ2-7; 10 nucleotides line up with TRBD2. The CDR3 is made up of 17 amino acids. Germline assignment: CDR1 MNHNS and CDR2 SASEGT. After removal of 1 base from V and 7 bases from J, the junction contained 13 bases not matched to a gene. CDR3 in DNA: TGTGCCAGCAGTGAAGGGGGCGGACTAGCGGAGTTCTGGGAGCAGTACTTC. The encoded protein is CASSEGGGLAEFWEQYF.

This clonotype was detected a few times. This sequence joins TRBV7-9 and TRBJ2-2, with unresolved D. Germline CDR1 reads SEHNR; CDR2 reads FQNEAQ (reference sequence). Trimming removed 3 bases at V and 3 bases at J, with 8 bases between. This CDR3 has 14 residues. CDR3 coding DNA: TGTGCCAGCAGCTTGGCGTTGGACACCGGGGAGCTGTTTTTT. It specifies CASSLALDTGELFF.

This chain uses TRBV5-1 with TRBJ2-2, with D possibly being TRBD2 (5 bases). Germline loops: CDR1 SGHRS, CDR2 YFSETQ. V was trimmed by 5 bases and J by 7 bases, leaving 12 bases between them. CDR3 length: 13 amino acids. Here the CDR3 reads CASSPIGVGELFF. CDR3 DNA: TGCGCCAGCAGTCCAATCGGGGTCGGGGAGCTGTTTTTT.

The chain couples TRBV24-1 to TRBJ1-1; TRBD1 matches at 8 bases. The ends lost 9 bases at V and 4 bases at J; junction bases unmatched: 9. CDR1 is KGHDR, CDR2 SFDVKD, per germline. The CDR3 consists of 14 residues. CDR3 sequence (DNA): TGTGCCACCCAGGACAGGGCTGTTGGCACTGAAGCTTTCTTT. This sequence encodes CATQDRAVGTEAFF.

This clonotype was observed a few times. Here the CDR3 DNA reads TGCGCCAGCAGCTTTGCCGCCAATGAGCAGTTCTTC. This sequence encodes CASSFAANEQFF. The chain combines TRBV5-1 with TRBJ2-1, with D unclear. Trimming took off 2 bases at V and 6 bases at J, with 6 bases between the two ends. The CDR3 contains 12 residues. Germline loops: CDR1 SGHRS, CDR2 YFSETQ.

This chain joins TRBV4-3 and TRBJ1-5; D is ambiguous. This CDR3 contains 16 residues. In germline, CDR1 is LGHNA, CDR2 YSLEER. Deletions cut 0 bases from V and 0 bases from J, with 9 bases between. The CDR3 loop is CASSQELGISNQPQHF. The CDR3, as DNA: TGCGCCAGCAGCCAAGAACTAGGGATTAGCAATCAGCCCCAGCATTTT.

V gene TRBV20-1 combines with J gene TRBJ1-6; D call uncertain. V lost 3 bases to trimming and J lost 0 bases, with 9 bases between them. Germline values: CDR1 DFQATT, CDR2 SNEGSKA (reference sequence). This CDR3 has 15 amino acids. CDR3 in DNA: TGCAGTGCTAGTTCTAGGAGCTCCTATAATTCACCCCTCCACTTT. It encodes CSASSRSSYNSPLHF.

The V gene is TRBV2, the J gene TRBJ2-2, with 14 bases that match TRBD2. Germline CDR1 and CDR2: SNHLY and FYNNEI. V was pared by 5 bases and J by 6 bases, with 5 bases of the junction left unmatched. The CDR3 has 16 amino acids. The CDR3 bases are TGTGCCAGCAGTATGCGACTAGCGGGGGGGTCCGGGGAGCTGTTTTTT. It specifies CASSMRLAGGSGELFF.

The sample holds many counts of this clonotype. The rearrangement links TRBV12-3 or TRBV12-4 to TRBJ2-7; weak D call: TRBD1 (6 bases). CDR3 length equals 13 residues. With 2 bases removed from V and 5 bases from J, the gap between germline ends came to 10 bases. This chain's CDR3 is CASSLPRGHEQYF. The CDR3, as DNA: TGTGCCAGCAGTTTACCCAGGGGACACGAGCAGTACTTC.